This T cell receptor beta chain was retrieved from a study of control samples from healthy donors and cancer patients. The protocol was immunoSEQ multiplex PCR, while the TCRdb copy is restricted to in-frame clones and leaves out a portion. This table holds tens of thousands of clones, about nine tenths found once. The CDR3 consists of 20 residues. V was trimmed by 4 bases and J by 0 bases, leaving 27 bases between them. The germline gives CDR1 MGHRA, CDR2 YSYEKL. The source material was PBMCs. This receptor was obtained from a woman between 50 and 59 years old with colorectal cancer. The chain has TRBV4-1 and TRBJ1-2, with TRBD1 as a possible D gene (5 bases). CDR3 protein: CASSRDALRAGGRPNYGYTF. The CDR3 DNA follows: TGCGCCAGCAGCCGAGACGCCCTCCGGGCCGGGGGGAGACCTAACTATGGCTACACCTTC.